These 18 T cell receptor beta chains were sequenced from one sample in a study of OX40 agonist ivuxolimab in advanced cancers. The repertoire was sequenced with immunoSEQ multiplex PCR; TCRdb's copy has only in-frame clones and lacks some. The sample lists about 91,000 clones; roughly 87% were seen once. The source material was CD4+ or CD8+ T cells sorted from blood, sampled in a trial of the OX40 agonist ivuxolimab. Source of these receptors: an adult with an advanced solid tumor such as melanoma, head and neck, liver or kidney cancer.

V usage is TRBV6-1 and J usage is TRBJ2-7; maybe TRBD1 (5 bases). The V gene lost 1 base and the J gene lost 5 bases, with 9 bases spanning the gap. The CDR3 has 13 residues. Germline CDR1 is MNHNS and CDR2 is SASEGT. This CDR3 is CASSEGRAHEQYF. CDR3 coding DNA: TGTGCCAGCAGTGAAGGCAGGGCCCACGAGCAGTACTTC.

The V and J genes are TRBV9 and TRBJ2-1; no definite D call. Germline V gene data show CDR1 as SGDLS and CDR2 as YYNGEE. The V and J ends lost 3 bases and 0 bases respectively, with 7 bases between them. This CDR3 is 14 amino acids long. This chain's CDR3 is CASSAAPSYNEQFF. The DNA for the CDR3 is TGTGCCAGCAGCGCCGCCCCCTCCTACAATGAGCAGTTCTTC.

The V gene is TRBV7-2, the J gene TRBJ1-2; 10 positions match TRBD1. The CDR3 totals 15 residues. CDR1 and CDR2 from the germline V gene are SGHTA and FQGNSA. Unmatched junction bases numbered 7, after V lost 5 bases and J lost 4 bases. As DNA, the CDR3 is TGTGCCAGCAGCCTTCGACAGGGGGCAGGCTATGGCTACACCTTC. Amino acid sequence: CASSLRQGAGYGYTF.

The chain carries TRBV7-8 and TRBJ1-2; perhaps TRBD1 as D (6 bases). The V gene lost 1 base and the J gene lost 2 bases, with 11 bases spanning the gap. CDR3 length: 15 residues. CDR1 is SGHVS and CDR2 is FQNEAQ in the germline V gene. CDR3 region: CASSLESTGNYGYTF. The CDR3 DNA reads as TGTGCCAGCAGCTTAGAATCTACAGGGAACTATGGCTACACCTTC.

The V and J genes are TRBV6-5 and TRBJ1-1, with D possibly being TRBD1 (5 bases). V lost 6 bases and J lost 4, with 18 bases in between. The V gene's germline CDR1 is MNHEY and CDR2 SVGAGI. CDR3 length: 15 amino acids. The CDR3 DNA reads as TGTGCCAGCAGCTCCCGGGACCGAGGGTCCACTGAAGCTTTCTTT. Protein sequence: CASSSRDRGSTEAFF.

The genes are TRBV2 and TRBJ2-2; D perhaps matches TRBD2 (5 bases). This CDR3 region has 15 residues. Germline CDR1 SNHLY, CDR2 FYNNEI. The V end was cut by 4 bases, the J end by 4 bases, with 13 bases between. CDR3 in DNA: TGTGCCAGCAGTGCGCCCCCGGGGAGCACCGGGGAGCTGTTTTTT. It is translated as CASSAPPGSTGELFF.

This clone was observed a single time. The gene calls are TRBV5-1 and TRBJ2-2; 11 bases align to TRBD1. J gave up 7 bases and V 3 bases, and 8 bases lay outside the gene matches. The CDR3 extends over 16 amino acids. Per the germline V gene, CDR1 is SGHRS and CDR2 is YFSETQ. The CDR3 DNA sequence: TGCGCCAGCAGCTACCGGACAGGGGGCTCGAACGGGGAGCTGTTTTTT. Protein sequence: CASSYRTGGSNGELFF.

This clone was counted a single time. The rearrangement links TRBV14 to TRBJ1-1, with D maybe TRBD1 (6 bases). CDR3 length: 13 amino acids. CDR1 is SGHDN, CDR2 FVKESK, per germline. Deletions cut 7 bases from V and 2 bases from J, with 11 bases between. Here the CDR3 DNA reads TGTGCCAGCACGGTAGGGGGTAACACTGAAGCTTTCTTT. This encodes CASTVGGNTEAFF.

The J gene is TRBJ1-3, the V gene TRBV19; TRBD1 is a possible D gene (6 bases). The V end lost 1 base, the J end lost 1 base, and 14 bases lay between the germline ends. Germline-derived CDR1 and CDR2 are LNHDA and SQIVND (reference sequence). The length of the CDR3 is 17 residues. The CDR3 DNA is TGTGCCAGTAGTATAGGGCCGGGGGCGGCTTCTGGAAACACCATATATTTT. Translating it yields CASSIGPGAASGNTIYF.

V is TRBV29-1 and J is TRBJ1-2, with no clear D. Germline lookup yields CDR1 SQVTM and CDR2 ANQGSEA. The CDR3 covers 11 residues. Trimming removed 1 base at V and 9 bases at J, with 9 bases between. CDR3 nucleotide sequence: TGCAGCGTTGAAGCTGGGGTTCGCTACACCTTC. It encodes CSVEAGVRYTF. The entire variable domain, with the rest obtained from reference TRBV29-1 and TRBJ1-2, is as follows: SAVISQKPSRDICQRGTSLTIQCQVDSQVTMMFWYRQQPGQSLTLIATANQGSEATYESGFVIDKFPISRPNLTFSTLTVSNMSPEDSSIYLCSVEAGVRYTFGSGTRLTVV.

The J gene is TRBJ1-3, the V gene TRBV18; maybe TRBD1 (6 bases). The CDR3 is 16 amino acids. Trimming pared 6 bases from V and 0 bases from J, leaving 15 bases between. Germline V lookup: CDR1 KGHSH, CDR2 LQKENI. The CDR3 bases are TGTGCCAGCTCCCCCAACACAGGGCCCTCTGGAAACACCATATATTTT. Encoded protein: CASSPNTGPSGNTIYF.

The V call is TRBV2, the J call TRBJ2-2; D may match TRBD1 or TRBD2 (5 bases each). The germline V gene has CDR1 SNHLY and CDR2 FYNNEI. Trimming pared 5 bases from V and 5 bases from J, leaving 12 bases between. This CDR3 contains 14 residues. In DNA, the CDR3 is TGTGCCAGCAGTCGGGACCTCGGGACCGGGGAGCTGTTTTTT. Protein: CASSRDLGTGELFF.

The CDR3 nucleotides are TGTGCCAGCAGCTTAGATGGGGACAGAGCTAACTATGGCTACACCTTC. The encoded protein is CASSLDGDRANYGYTF. The chain links TRBV7-9 to TRBJ1-2, with 7 bases fitting TRBD1. The CDR3 runs 16 residues. V was pared by 1 base and J by 0 bases, with 5 bases of the junction left unmatched. Germline values: CDR1 SEHNR, CDR2 FQNEAQ (reference sequence).

This sequence joins TRBV9 and TRBJ1-1, with 8 bases that match TRBD1. This CDR3 has 14 amino acids. V dropped 3 bases and J dropped 3; count of bases not matched to a gene: 4. The germline V gene encodes CDR1 SGDLS and CDR2 YYNGEE. The CDR3 nucleotides are TGTGCCAGCAGCGCCTTACAGGGGGACACTGAAGCTTTCTTT. Protein product: CASSALQGDTEAFF.

The V gene is TRBV5-8, the J gene TRBJ2-7, with TRBD1 matching over 8 bases. The germline gives CDR1 SGHTS, CDR2 YDEGEE. This CDR3 region has 14 residues. V dropped 4 bases and J dropped 6; count of bases not matched to a gene: 9. The CDR3 sequence: CASSRQGLGGEQYF. CDR3 in DNA: TGTGCCAGCAGCCGACAGGGGTTAGGGGGCGAGCAGTACTTC.

J is TRBJ1-2 and V is TRBV5-6, with 7 bases identical to TRBD1. The germline V gene encodes CDR1 SGHDT and CDR2 YYEEEE. This CDR3 comprises 17 residues. The trim removed 4 bases at V and 4 bases at J, leaving 16 bases unmatched. Here the CDR3 reads CASSTGVWAGGSYGYTF. The CDR3 DNA is TGTGCCAGCAGCACGGGGGTTTGGGCAGGGGGAAGCTATGGCTACACCTTC.

Note on this clone: This sample includes further DNA sequences coding for the same CDR3. V usage is TRBV5-4 and J usage is TRBJ1-3; D gene ambiguous. V gave up 0 bases and J gave up 0 bases, with 10 bases separating them. CDR3 length equals 16 residues. Germline V gene lookup returns CDR1 SGHNT and CDR2 YYREEE (reference sequence). CDR3 protein: CASSLGQPRSGNTIYF. CDR3 coding DNA: TGTGCCAGCAGCTTGGGGCAGCCCCGCTCTGGAAACACCATATATTTT.

The CDR3 loop is CASSPRGGDGYTF. In nucleotides, the CDR3 is TGTGCCAGCTCACCTAGGGGAGGGGATGGCTACACCTTC. This chain connects TRBV18 to TRBJ1-2; a weak D match, TRBD1 (5 bases). Trimming pared 3 bases from V and 6 bases from J, leaving 11 bases between. This CDR3 has 13 amino acids. Per the germline V gene, CDR1 is KGHSH and CDR2 is LQKENI. Full variable domain (remainder filled in from reference TRBV18 and TRBJ1-2): NAGVMQNPRHLVRRRGQEARLRCSPMKGHSHVYWYRQLPEEGLKFMVYLQKENIIDESGMPKERFSAEFPKEGPSILRIQQVVRGDSAAYFCASSPRGGDGYTFGSGTRLTVV.